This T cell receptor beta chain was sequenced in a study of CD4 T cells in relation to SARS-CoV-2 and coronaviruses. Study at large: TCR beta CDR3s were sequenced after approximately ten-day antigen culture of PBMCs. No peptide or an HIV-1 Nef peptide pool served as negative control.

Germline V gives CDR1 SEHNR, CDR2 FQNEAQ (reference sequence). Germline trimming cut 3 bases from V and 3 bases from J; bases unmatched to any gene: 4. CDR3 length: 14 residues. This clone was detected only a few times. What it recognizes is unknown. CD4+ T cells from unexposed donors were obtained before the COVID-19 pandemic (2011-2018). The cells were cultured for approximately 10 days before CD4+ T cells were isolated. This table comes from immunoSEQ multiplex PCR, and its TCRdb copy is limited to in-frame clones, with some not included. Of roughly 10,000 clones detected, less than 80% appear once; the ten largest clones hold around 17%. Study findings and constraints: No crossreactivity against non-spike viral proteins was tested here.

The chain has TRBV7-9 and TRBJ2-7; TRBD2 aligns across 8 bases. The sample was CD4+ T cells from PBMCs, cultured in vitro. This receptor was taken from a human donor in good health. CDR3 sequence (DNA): TGTGCCAGCAGCTTCGCGGGGGGAAACTACGAGCAGTACTTC. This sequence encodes CASSFAGGNYEQYF.